This T cell receptor beta chain came from a study of CD8+ T cells in alopecia areata. Study-wide findings and caveats: Scalp clonality and expanded CD8+ clones among the top 100 showed significant decreases with tofacitinib.

Treatment noted: oral pan-JAK inhibitor, 5-10 mg twice daily. Sequencing used cDNA as its template, made by extracting RNA and reverse transcribing it. Sequencing was performed with immunoSEQ multiplex PCR; in TCRdb, only in-frame clones are kept and a portion is missing. The sample shows 80,000 to 100,000 clones, roughly 45% of them seen only once. Of note for this clone: Its antigen is undetermined.

V was pared by 5 bases and J by 4 bases, with 8 bases of the junction left unmatched. CDR1 is SGHAT, CDR2 FQNNGV, per germline. The CDR3 contains 15 residues. This chain joins TRBV11-2 and TRBJ2-3; 8 nucleotides agree with TRBD1. Sequences were derived from CD8+ T cells sorted from blood, sampled at week 24, from a patient treated with tofacitinib. The receptor's source is a human donor with alopecia areata. The DNA of the CDR3 is TGTGCCAGCAGCCCATCAGGGGGCGCGGCAGATACGCAGTATTTT. Protein: CASSPSGGAADTQYF.